By its share, the clone carrying this TCR beta chain is medium-sized. Regarding treatment: PENTA 11 planned treatment interruption arm or continuous ART arm. This sample was included in a study of HIV-infected children after antiretroviral therapy interruption. A 3' RACE protocol on RNA, with unique molecular identifiers, produced the TCR library. TCRdb reprocessed the 3' RACE reads with MiXCR, giving one entry per CDR3 protein. The table includes 6,000 to 7,500 distinct CDR3 sequences, about 15% detected once. The germline V gene encodes CDR1 ENHRY and CDR2 SYGVKD. This CDR3 contains 18 residues. The ends lost 5 bases at V and 7 bases at J; junction bases unmatched: 14.

The TCR was taken from a pool of human donors with HIV. The sequencing here drew on CD45RO+ CD8+ T cells from PBMCs, pooled from several time points, taken from a donor given antiretroviral therapy, either interrupted or continuous. Subset: memory CD8+ CD45RO+ CD45RA- T cells. V usage is TRBV10-3 and J usage is TRBJ2-1; 13 bases are a match to TRBD2. The CDR3 nucleotides are TGTGCCATCAGTTCCCATATTACACTAGCGGGAGGGGGTAATGAGCAGTTCTTC. Its protein is CAISSHITLAGGGNEQFF.